This T cell receptor (beta chain) was sequenced during a study of shared clonotypes between healthy human individuals. A remark on this clone: Its antigen is unidentified.

The assay was immunoSEQ multiplex PCR, and TCRdb's table has in-frame clones only and misses some. The table has about 1.5 million clones, 95% to 99% seen once. Study results and limitations: Collection of samples was limited to blood; tissue repertoires likely differ. Clonotype sharing across several donors was observed for about 5.5% of naive CD4 clonotypes. Generally, naive subsets (rather than memory subsets) showed larger estimated richness.

The CDR3 runs 11 residues. CDR1 and CDR2 (germline): MDHEN, SYDVKM. Trimming pared 9 bases from V and 1 base from J, leaving 3 bases between. The sample consisted of naive CD4+ T cells sorted from blood. This sample's subset: CD45RA+ positively selected. This sequence was found in a man aged 25-40 years in good health. V is TRBV28 and J is TRBJ2-2; D is unclear. This chain's CDR3 is CASMNTGELFF. In DNA form, the CDR3 reads TGTGCCAGTATGAACACCGGGGAGCTGTTTTTT.